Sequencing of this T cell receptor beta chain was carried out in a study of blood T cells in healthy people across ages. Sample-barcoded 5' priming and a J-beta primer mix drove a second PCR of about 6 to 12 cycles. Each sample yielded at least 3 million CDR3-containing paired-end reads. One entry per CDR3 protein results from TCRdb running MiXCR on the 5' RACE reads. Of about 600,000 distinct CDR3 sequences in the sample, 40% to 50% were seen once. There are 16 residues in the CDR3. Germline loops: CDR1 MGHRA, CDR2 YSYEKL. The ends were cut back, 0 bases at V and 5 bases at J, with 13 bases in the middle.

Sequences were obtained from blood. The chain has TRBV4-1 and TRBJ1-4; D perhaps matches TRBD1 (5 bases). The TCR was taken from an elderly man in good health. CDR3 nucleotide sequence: TGCGCCAGCAGCCAAGATCGAGGGACGACAAATGAAAAACTGTTTTTT. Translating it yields CASSQDRGTTNEKLFF.